The subject of this entry is one T cell receptor beta chain. The antigen is not known. With 3 bases removed from V and 3 bases from J, the gap between germline ends came to 14 bases. Germline lookup yields CDR1 SGHDT and CDR2 YYEEEE. The CDR3 runs to 15 residues. The record originates from a study of CD8 T cells in ankylosing spondylitis. Findings of the study overall: Blood from ankylosing spondylitis patients appeared to carry a characteristic roughly eight-variant TCR beta motif. Clones linked with disease were CD8+ and fairly uncommon in the peripheral blood. Clones tied to disease were said to be significantly enriched in matched ankylosing spondylitis synovial fluid. A number of the motif variants had already been described in reactive arthritis synovial fluid and blood.

TCRdb reprocessed the 5' RACE reads with MiXCR, giving one entry per CDR3 protein. The repertoire holds 200,000 to 300,000 distinct CDR3 sequences, more than 9% seen once, with 2.6% in the top ten. This chain joins TRBV5-6 and TRBJ2-3, with D possibly called TRBD1 or TRBD2 (5 bases each). Sequenced sample: blood, either unsorted or a sorted T cell fraction (not recorded which). This clonotype was sampled from a male donor with ankylosing spondylitis or in good health (not recorded which). The CDR3 here is CASSSGPGPTDTQYF. The CDR3 nucleotides are TGTGCCAGCAGCTCGGGGCCAGGGCCAACAGATACGCAGTATTTT. Combining the CDR3 with reference TRBV5-6 and TRBJ2-3 gives the whole variable domain DAGVTQSPTHLIKTRGQQVTLRCSPKSGHDTVSWYQQALGQGPQFIFQYYEEEERQRGNFPDRFSGHQFPNYSSELNVNALLLGDSALYLCASSSGPGPTDTQYFGPGTRLTVL.